This T cell receptor (beta chain) stems from a study of T cell repertoires in cytomegalovirus infection. At the level of the study: An indication of both CMV infection and matching HLA type came from public TCR beta signatures. Notes on the study in general: Summed frequency of shared TCR beta families picked out CMV carriers who also had the relevant HLA. Dominating the ex vivo response were TCR beta clonotypes that were CMV-specific and HLA-C-restricted.

This clonotype occurred many times. Its cognate antigen is unknown. This CDR3 has 16 amino acids. Trimming cost V 6 bases and J 6 bases; bases outside gene matches: 14. The germline CDR1 and CDR2 sequences are SGHTA and FQGNSA. TCRdb reprocessed the reads with MiXCR, giving one entry per CDR3 protein. In the table there are 250,000 to 350,000 distinct CDR3 sequences, 20% to 30% of which are singletons. The material sequenced was PBMCs. J is TRBJ2-1 and V is TRBV7-2; 7 bases are a match to TRBD2. This receptor was obtained from a human donor in good health (CMV status not recorded). Some clones in this sample may be carry-over from other donors' samples. The CDR3 sequence is CASSTNRGGRGNEQFF. DNA of the CDR3: TGTGCCAGCAGTACGAATCGAGGCGGGAGAGGCAATGAGCAGTTCTTC.